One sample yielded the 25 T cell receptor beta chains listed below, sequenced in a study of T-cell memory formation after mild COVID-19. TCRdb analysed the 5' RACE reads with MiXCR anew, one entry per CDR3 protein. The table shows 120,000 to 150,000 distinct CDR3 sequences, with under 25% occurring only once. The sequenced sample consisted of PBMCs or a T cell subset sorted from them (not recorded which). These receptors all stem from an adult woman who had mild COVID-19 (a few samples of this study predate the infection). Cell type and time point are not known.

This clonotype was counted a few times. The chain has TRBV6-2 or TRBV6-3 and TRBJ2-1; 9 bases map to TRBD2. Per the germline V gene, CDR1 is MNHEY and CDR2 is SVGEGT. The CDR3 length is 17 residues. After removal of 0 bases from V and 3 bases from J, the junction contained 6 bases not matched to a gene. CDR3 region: CASSYSPPSGVYNEQFF. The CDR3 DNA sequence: TGTGCCAGCAGTTACTCCCCTCCTAGCGGGGTCTACAATGAGCAGTTCTTC.

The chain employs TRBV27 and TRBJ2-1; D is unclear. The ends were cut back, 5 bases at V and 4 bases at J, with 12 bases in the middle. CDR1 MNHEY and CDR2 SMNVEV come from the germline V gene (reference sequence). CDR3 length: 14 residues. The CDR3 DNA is TGTGCCAGCAGTAGGGTGAATGGGTACAATGAGCAGTTCTTC. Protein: CASSRVNGYNEQFF.

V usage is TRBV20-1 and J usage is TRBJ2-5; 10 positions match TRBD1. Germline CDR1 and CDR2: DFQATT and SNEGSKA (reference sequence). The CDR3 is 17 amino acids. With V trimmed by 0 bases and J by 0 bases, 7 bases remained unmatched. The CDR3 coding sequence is TGCAGTGCTAGAGAACCGGACAGGGGGAAGAACCAAGAGACCCAGTACTTC. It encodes CSAREPDRGKNQETQYF.

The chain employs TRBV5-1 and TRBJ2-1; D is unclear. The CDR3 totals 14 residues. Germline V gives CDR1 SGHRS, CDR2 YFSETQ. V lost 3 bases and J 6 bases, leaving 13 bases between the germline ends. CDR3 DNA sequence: TGCGCCAGCAGCTCGTCAATAGGTAGCAATGAGCAGTTCTTC. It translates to CASSSSIGSNEQFF.

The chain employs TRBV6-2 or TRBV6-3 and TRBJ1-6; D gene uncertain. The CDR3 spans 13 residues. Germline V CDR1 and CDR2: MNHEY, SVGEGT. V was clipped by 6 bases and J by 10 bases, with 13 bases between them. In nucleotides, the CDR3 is TGTGCCAGCAGGACCAGTGCGGGATCACCCCTCCACTTT. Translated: CASRTSAGSPLHF.

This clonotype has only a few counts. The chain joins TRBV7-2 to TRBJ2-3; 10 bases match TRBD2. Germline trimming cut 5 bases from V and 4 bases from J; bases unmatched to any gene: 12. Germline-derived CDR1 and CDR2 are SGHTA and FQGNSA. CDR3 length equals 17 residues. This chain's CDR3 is CASSVDGTSVSPDTQYF. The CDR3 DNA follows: TGTGCCAGCAGCGTTGATGGGACTAGCGTGTCTCCAGATACGCAGTATTTT.

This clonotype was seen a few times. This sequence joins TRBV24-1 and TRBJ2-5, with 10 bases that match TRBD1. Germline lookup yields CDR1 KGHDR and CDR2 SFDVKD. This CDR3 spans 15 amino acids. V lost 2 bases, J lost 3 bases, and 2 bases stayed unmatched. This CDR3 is CATSDWTGGKETQYF. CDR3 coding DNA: TGTGCCACCAGTGATTGGACAGGGGGAAAAGAGACCCAGTACTTC.

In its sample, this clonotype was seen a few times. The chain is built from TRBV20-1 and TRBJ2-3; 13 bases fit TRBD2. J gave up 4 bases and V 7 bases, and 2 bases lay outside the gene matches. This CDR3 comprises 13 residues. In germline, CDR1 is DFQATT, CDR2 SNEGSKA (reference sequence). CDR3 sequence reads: CSGTSGGSDTQYF. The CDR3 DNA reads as TGCAGTGGGACTAGCGGGGGATCAGATACGCAGTATTTT.

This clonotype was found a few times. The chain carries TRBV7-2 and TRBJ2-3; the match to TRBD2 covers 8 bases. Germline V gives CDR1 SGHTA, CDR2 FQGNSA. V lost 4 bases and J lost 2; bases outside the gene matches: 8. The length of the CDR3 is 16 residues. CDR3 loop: CASSSPGGAPTDTQYF. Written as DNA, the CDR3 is TGTGCCAGCAGCTCCCCCGGGGGGGCGCCCACAGATACGCAGTATTTT.

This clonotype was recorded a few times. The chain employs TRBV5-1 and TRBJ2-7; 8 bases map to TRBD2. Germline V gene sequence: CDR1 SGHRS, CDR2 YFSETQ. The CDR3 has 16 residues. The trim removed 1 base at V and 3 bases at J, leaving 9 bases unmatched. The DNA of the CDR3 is TGCGCCAGCAGCTTGCGCGGGGGGCGGTCACACTACGAGCAGTACTTC. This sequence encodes CASSLRGGRSHYEQYF.

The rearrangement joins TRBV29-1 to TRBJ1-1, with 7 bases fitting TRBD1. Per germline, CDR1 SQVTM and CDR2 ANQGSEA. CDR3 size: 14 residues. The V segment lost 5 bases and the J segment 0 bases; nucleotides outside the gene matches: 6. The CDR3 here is CSVLSDRVNTEAFF. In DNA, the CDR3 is TGCAGCGTTTTGTCTGACAGGGTGAACACTGAAGCTTTCTTT.

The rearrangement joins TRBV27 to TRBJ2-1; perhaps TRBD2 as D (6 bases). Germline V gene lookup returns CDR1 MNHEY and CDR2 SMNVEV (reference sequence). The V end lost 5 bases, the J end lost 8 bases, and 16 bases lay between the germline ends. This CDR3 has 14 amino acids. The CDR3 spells CASSLSGLLDEQFF. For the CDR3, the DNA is TGTGCCAGCAGTCTTAGCGGCCTCTTGGATGAGCAGTTCTTC.

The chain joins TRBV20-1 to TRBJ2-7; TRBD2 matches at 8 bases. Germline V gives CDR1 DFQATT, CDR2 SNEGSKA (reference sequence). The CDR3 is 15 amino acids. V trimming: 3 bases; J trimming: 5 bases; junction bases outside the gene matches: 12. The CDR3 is CSARRVGSGTDEQYF. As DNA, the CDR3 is TGCAGTGCTAGGAGGGTTGGTAGCGGGACTGACGAGCAGTACTTC.

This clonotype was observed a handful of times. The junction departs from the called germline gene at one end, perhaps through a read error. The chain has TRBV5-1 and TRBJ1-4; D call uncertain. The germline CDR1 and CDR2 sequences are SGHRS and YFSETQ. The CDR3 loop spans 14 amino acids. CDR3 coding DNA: TGCGCCAGCACATCGGATCCAACGAATGAAAAACTGTTTTTT. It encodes CASTSDPTNEKLFF. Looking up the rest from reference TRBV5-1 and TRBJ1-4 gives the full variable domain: KAGVTQTPRYLIKTRGQQVTLSCSPISGHRSVSWYQQTPGQGLQFLFEYFSETQRNKGNFPGRFSGRQFSNSRSEMNVSTLELGDSALYLCASTSDPTNEKLFFGSGTQLSVL.

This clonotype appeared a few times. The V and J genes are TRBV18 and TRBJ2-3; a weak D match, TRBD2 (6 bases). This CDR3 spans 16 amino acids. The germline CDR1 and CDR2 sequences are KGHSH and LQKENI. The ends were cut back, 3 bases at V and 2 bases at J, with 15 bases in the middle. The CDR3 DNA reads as TGTGCCAGCTCACCGAGGAGGGCGGGGCCCACAGATACGCAGTATTTT. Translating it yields CASSPRRAGPTDTQYF.

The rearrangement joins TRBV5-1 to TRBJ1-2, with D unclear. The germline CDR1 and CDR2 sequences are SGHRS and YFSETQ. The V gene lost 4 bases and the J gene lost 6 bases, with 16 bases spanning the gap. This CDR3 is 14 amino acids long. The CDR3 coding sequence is TGCGCCAGCAGCCGACTCACACAACCGAATGGCTACACCTTC. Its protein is CASSRLTQPNGYTF.

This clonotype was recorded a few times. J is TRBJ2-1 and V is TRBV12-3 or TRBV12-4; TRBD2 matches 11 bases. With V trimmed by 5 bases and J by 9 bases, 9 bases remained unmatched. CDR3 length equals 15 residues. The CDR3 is CASSVSGRALVEQFF. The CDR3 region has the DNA TGTGCCAGCAGTGTTAGCGGGAGGGCCTTGGTTGAGCAGTTCTTC.

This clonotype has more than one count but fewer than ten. The CDR3 DNA reads TGCACCAGCACCCTGGGGGAGCGGGAAGACGAGCAGTACTTC. This translates into CTSTLGEREDEQYF. This chain links TRBV1 with TRBJ2-7; the table assigns TRBD2, which was not confirmed against the DNA. TRBV1 is annotated as a pseudogene. The CDR3 covers 14 residues.

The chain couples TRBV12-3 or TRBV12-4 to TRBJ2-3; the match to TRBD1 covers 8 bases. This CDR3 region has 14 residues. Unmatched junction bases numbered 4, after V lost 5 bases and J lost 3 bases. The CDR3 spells CASSQGAFTDTQYF. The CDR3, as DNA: TGTGCCAGCAGTCAGGGGGCTTTTACAGATACGCAGTATTTT.

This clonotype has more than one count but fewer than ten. The CDR3 loop is CASRHDETNTGELFF. CDR3 sequence (DNA): TGTGCCAGCAGACACGACGAAACGAACACCGGGGAGCTGTTTTTT. The chain combines TRBV25-1 with TRBJ2-2; D remains ambiguous. Germline assignment: CDR1 MGHDK and CDR2 SYGVNS. The CDR3 consists of 15 residues. V lost 6 bases, J lost 0 bases, and 11 bases lay in between.

In DNA form, the CDR3 reads TGTGCCAGCAGCGTAGGAGTTACCAATGAGCAGTTCTTC. It specifies CASSVGVTNEQFF. The V call is TRBV9, the J call TRBJ2-1; no reliable D call. This CDR3 has 13 amino acids. Trimming took off 0 bases at V and 6 bases at J, with 7 bases between the two ends. CDR1 is SGDLS, CDR2 YYNGEE, per germline.

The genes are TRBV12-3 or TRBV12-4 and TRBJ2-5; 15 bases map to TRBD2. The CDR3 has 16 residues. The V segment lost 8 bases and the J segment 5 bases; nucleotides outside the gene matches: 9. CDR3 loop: CASGPGLAGGRETQYF. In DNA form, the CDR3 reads TGTGCCAGCGGACCGGGACTAGCGGGGGGTCGGGAGACCCAGTACTTC.

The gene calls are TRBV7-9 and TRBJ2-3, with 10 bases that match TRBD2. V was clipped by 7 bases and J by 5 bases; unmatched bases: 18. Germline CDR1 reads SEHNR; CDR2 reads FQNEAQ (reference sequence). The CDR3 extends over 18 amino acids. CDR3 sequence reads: CASTSSGLAGVFRDTQYF. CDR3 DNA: TGTGCCAGCACCTCAAGCGGGCTAGCGGGAGTGTTCAGAGATACGCAGTATTTT.

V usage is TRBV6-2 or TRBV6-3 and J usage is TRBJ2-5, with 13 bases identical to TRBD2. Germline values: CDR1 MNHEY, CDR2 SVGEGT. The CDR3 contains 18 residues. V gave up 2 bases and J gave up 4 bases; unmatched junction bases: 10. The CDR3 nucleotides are TGTGCCAGCAGTTACCGTACTAGCGGGAGGGCCTTCAGAGAGACCCAGTACTTC. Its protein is CASSYRTSGRAFRETQYF.

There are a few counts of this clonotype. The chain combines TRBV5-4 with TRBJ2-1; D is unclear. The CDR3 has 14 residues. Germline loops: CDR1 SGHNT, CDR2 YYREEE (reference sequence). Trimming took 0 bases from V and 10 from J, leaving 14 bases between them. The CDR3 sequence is CASSLAGGLGEQFF. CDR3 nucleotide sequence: TGTGCCAGCAGCTTGGCCGGCGGATTGGGGGAGCAGTTCTTC.